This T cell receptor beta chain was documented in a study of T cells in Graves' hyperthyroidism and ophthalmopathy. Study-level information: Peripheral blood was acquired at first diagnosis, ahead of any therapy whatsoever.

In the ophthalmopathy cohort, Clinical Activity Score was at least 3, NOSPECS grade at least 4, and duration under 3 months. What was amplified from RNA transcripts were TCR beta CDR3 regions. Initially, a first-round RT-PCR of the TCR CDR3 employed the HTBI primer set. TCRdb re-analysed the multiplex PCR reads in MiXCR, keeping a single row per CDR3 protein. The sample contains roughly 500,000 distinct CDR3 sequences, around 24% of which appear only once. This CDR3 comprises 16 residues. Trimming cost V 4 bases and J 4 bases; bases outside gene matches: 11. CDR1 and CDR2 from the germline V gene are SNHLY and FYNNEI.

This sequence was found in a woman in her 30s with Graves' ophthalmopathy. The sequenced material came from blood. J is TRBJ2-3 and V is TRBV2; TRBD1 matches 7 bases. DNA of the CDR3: TGTGCCAGCAGTGGTCCGCCAGGGGGAATGGCAGATACGCAGTATTTT. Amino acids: CASSGPPGGMADTQYF.